The 29 T cell receptor beta chains below all came from one sample that was sequenced in a study of Ad26.COV2.S vaccination and SARS-CoV-2 variants. Treatment described: roughly 18 received Ad26.COV2.S at low or high dose, single or two shots; roughly five received placebo; per-sample allocation not given. Samples analyzed were those drawn on day 63 after the first vaccine or placebo injection. Only in-frame clones appear in the TCRdb table, and some are missing; sequencing was by immunoSEQ multiplex PCR. The repertoire consists of some 250,000 clones, with 70% to 90% occurring once and the leading ten covering approximately 12%. The sample in question was peripheral blood, obtained in a trial of Ad26.COV2.S vaccine versus placebo. The receptors here all came from a person between 18 and 65 years old who received the Ad26.COV2.S COVID-19 vaccine or a placebo.

This sequence joins TRBV28 and TRBJ1-2; TRBD1 might be the D (5 bases). CDR1 and CDR2 from the germline V gene are MDHEN and SYDVKM. The CDR3 has 19 amino acids. V lost 5 bases and J 5 bases, leaving 30 bases between the germline ends. The CDR3 reads CASSGPGFVSAKDKYGYTF. CDR3 nucleotides: TGTGCCAGCAGTGGACCAGGGTTCGTCTCCGCCAAAGACAAATATGGCTACACCTTC.

This sequence joins TRBV18 and TRBJ2-7, with D uncertain. Per the germline V gene, CDR1 is KGHSH and CDR2 is LQKENI. This CDR3 is built from 13 residues. V was pared by 3 bases and J by 7 bases, with 13 bases between. CDR3: CASSPSRVGEQYF. CDR3 in DNA: TGTGCCAGCTCACCCTCCCGGGTTGGGGAGCAGTACTTC.

V gene TRBV15 combines with J gene TRBJ1-4; maybe TRBD1 (5 bases). The CDR3 spans 15 residues. Between the trimmed V and J ends, which lost 1 base and 8 bases, there was a span of 14 bases. CDR1 and CDR2 (germline): LNHNV, YYDKDF (reference sequence). CDR3 sequence reads: CATSRGVEKGEKLFF. In nucleotides, the CDR3 is TGTGCCACCAGCAGAGGGGTGGAGAAGGGGGAAAAACTGTTTTTT.

The rearrangement uses TRBV19 and TRBJ2-1; D uncertain. The germline V and J ends were trimmed by 3 bases and 9 bases, with 12 bases remaining between them. The CDR3 has 13 amino acids. Germline V gives CDR1 LNHDA, CDR2 SQIVND (reference sequence). The DNA for the CDR3 is TGTGCCAGTAGTATTCGGCCGAGCGCTGAGCAGTTCTTC. Residues: CASSIRPSAEQFF.

The rearrangement links TRBV11-2 to TRBJ2-7; no firm D call. The length of the CDR3 is 14 residues. Germline V gene data show CDR1 as SGHAT and CDR2 as FQNNGV. Trimming removed 5 bases from V and 7 bases from J, with 18 bases in between. Written as DNA, the CDR3 is TGTGCCAGCAGCGCAACCGGGCTTCTGGGGGAGCAGTACTTC. The encoded protein is CASSATGLLGEQYF.

The chain links TRBV11-2 to TRBJ1-1; D remains ambiguous. CDR3 length equals 13 residues. Germline CDR1 reads SGHAT; CDR2 reads FQNNGV. The V gene lost 3 bases and the J gene lost 4 bases, with 9 bases spanning the gap. As DNA, the CDR3 is TGTGCCAGCAGCTTCGGAGTTGGCACTGAAGCTTTCTTT. As protein: CASSFGVGTEAFF.

In this sample, this clone turned up once. The chain's CDR3 is CASSLVGTGGRTDTQYF. As DNA, the CDR3 is TGTGCCAGCAGCTTAGTCGGCACGGGAGGGAGGACAGATACGCAGTATTTT. The V call is TRBV7-2, the J call TRBJ2-3, with 8 nucleotides matching TRBD2. Germline V gene sequence: CDR1 SGHTA, CDR2 FQGNSA. This CDR3 comprises 17 residues. J gave up 3 bases and V 1 base, and 9 bases lay outside the gene matches.

This sequence joins TRBV5-5 and TRBJ1-2; D is unclear. Germline V gene data show CDR1 as SGHKS and CDR2 as YYEKEE (reference sequence). V lost 0 bases to trimming and J lost 0 bases, with 18 bases between them. This CDR3 has 18 amino acids. This CDR3 reads CASSLAPGRPVTNYGYTF. DNA for the CDR3: TGTGCCAGCAGCTTGGCTCCTGGTCGGCCGGTTACTAACTATGGCTACACCTTC.

This chain links TRBV11-2 with TRBJ1-2; 7 bases map to TRBD1. V lost 4 bases to trimming and J lost 4 bases; unmatched junction nucleotides: 6. Germline-derived CDR1 and CDR2 are SGHAT and FQNNGV. CDR3 size: 14 residues. In DNA, the CDR3 is TGTGCCAGCAGCTCCGAGACAGGGCTCTATGGCTACACCTTC. Residues: CASSSETGLYGYTF.

The chain recombines TRBV28 with TRBJ1-2; D possibly corresponds to TRBD1 (6 bases). Trimming removed 1 base at V and 6 bases at J, with 15 bases between. The CDR3 length is 15 residues. In germline, CDR1 is MDHEN, CDR2 SYDVKM. The CDR3 coding sequence is TGTGCCAGCAGTTTATACGCACAGGGAAAGGATGGCTACACCTTC. It specifies CASSLYAQGKDGYTF.

This clone was observed a handful of times. V gene TRBV3-1 (or the pseudogene TRBV3-2) combines with J gene TRBJ1-6; 7 positions match TRBD1. This CDR3 spans 13 amino acids. CDR1 is LGHDT, CDR2 YNNKEL, per germline (reference sequence). Trimming cost V 4 bases and J 9 bases; bases outside gene matches: 3. CDR3 nucleotides: TGTGCCAGCAGCCTAGACAGGGTTTCACCCCTCCACTTT. Translating gives CASSLDRVSPLHF.

This CDR3 reads CSVVIGGETQYF. Here the CDR3 DNA reads TGCAGCGTTGTAATAGGGGGCGAGACCCAGTACTTC. This chain links TRBV29-1 with TRBJ2-5, with 7 positions matching TRBD1. From germline, CDR1 is SQVTM and CDR2 ANQGSEA. The CDR3 contains 12 residues. V dropped 4 bases and J dropped 5; count of bases not matched to a gene: 4.

This clone is termed medium-sized. This chain uses TRBV5-6 with TRBJ1-1, with TRBD1 matching 12 bases. The CDR3 extends over 15 amino acids. V shed 1 base and J 11 bases; nucleotides not matched to a gene: 9. Germline V gene lookup returns CDR1 SGHDT and CDR2 YYEEEE. CDR3 bases: TGTGCCAGCAGCTTGATAGGGGGACAGGGGGCTACGGCTTTCTTT. This sequence encodes CASSLIGGQGATAFF. The full variable domain, its missing parts supplied by reference TRBV5-6 and TRBJ1-1, is DAGVTQSPTHLIKTRGQQVTLRCSPKSGHDTVSWYQQALGQGPQFIFQYYEEEERQRGNFPDRFSGHQFPNYSSELNVNALLLGDSALYLCASSLIGGQGATAFFGQGTRLTVV.

The rearrangement uses TRBV27 and TRBJ2-2; D not certain. The CDR3 is 15 amino acids. V dropped 7 bases and J dropped 7 bases, with 19 bases sitting between them. Germline V lookup: CDR1 MNHEY, CDR2 SMNVEV (reference sequence). CDR3 sequence reads: CASTLSPPTLGELFF. DNA for the CDR3: TGTGCCAGCACTCTATCCCCCCCGACTCTCGGGGAGCTGTTTTTT.

Points on this clone: This CDR3 is also generated by other DNA sequences in the sample. The chain couples TRBV18 to TRBJ2-3; D is unresolved. V was shortened by 3 bases and J by 4 bases, with 5 bases between the two germline ends. The CDR3 runs 12 residues. CDR1 is KGHSH, CDR2 LQKENI, per germline. This CDR3 is CASSPGSDTQYF. In DNA, the CDR3 is TGTGCCAGCTCACCGGGGTCAGATACGCAGTATTTT.

This chain links TRBV15 with TRBJ2-2; no reliable D call. CDR1 and CDR2 from the germline V gene are LNHNV and YYDKDF (reference sequence). With 0 bases removed from V and 8 bases from J, the gap between germline ends came to 10 bases. This CDR3 comprises 14 residues. CDR3 DNA: TGTGCCACCAGCAGAGATCAGCCGGGTGGGGAGCTGTTTTTT. It translates to CATSRDQPGGELFF.

This clone was recorded a few times. This chain uses TRBV5-8 with TRBJ1-5; 7 positions match TRBD1. The ends lost 2 bases at V and 6 bases at J; junction bases unmatched: 8. The CDR3 length is 15 residues. The germline CDR1 and CDR2 sequences are SGHTS and YDEGEE. In DNA form, the CDR3 reads TGTGCCAGCAGCTTTGGGGGCAGGGGGGCTCAGCCCCAGCATTTT. Residues: CASSFGGRGAQPQHF. The whole variable domain, filled in from reference TRBV5-8 and TRBJ1-5, reads EAGVTQSPTHLIKTRGQQATLRCSPISGHTSVYWYQQALGLGLQFLLWYDEGEERNRGNFPPRFSGRQFPNYSSELNVNALELEDSALYLCASSFGGRGAQPQHFGDGTRLSIL.

This sequence joins TRBV7-2 and TRBJ1-2; a weak D match, TRBD1 (6 bases). V gave up 0 bases and J gave up 3 bases, with 14 bases separating them. From germline, CDR1 is SGHTA and CDR2 FQGNSA. The CDR3 runs 16 residues. CDR3 sequence reads: CASSLAQAGVDYGYTF. DNA for the CDR3: TGTGCCAGCAGCTTAGCGCAGGCAGGGGTGGACTATGGCTACACCTTC.

The chain combines TRBV29-1 with TRBJ2-1; perhaps TRBD1 as D (6 bases). Looked up from germline, CDR1 is SQVTM and CDR2 is ANQGSEA. V lost 6 bases and J lost 0, with 12 bases in between. The CDR3 runs 14 residues. The CDR3 is CSVPRGVSYNEQFF. CDR3 sequence (DNA): TGCAGCGTCCCCAGGGGCGTCTCCTACAATGAGCAGTTCTTC.

The rearrangement links TRBV27 to TRBJ2-7, with 13 bases matching TRBD2. The CDR3 extends over 21 amino acids. Germline values: CDR1 MNHEY, CDR2 SMNVEV (reference sequence). The J segment lost 0 bases and the V segment lost 5 bases, leaving 19 bases of the junction unmatched. The CDR3 is CASSQLALGATSGGYSYEQYF. CDR3 in DNA: TGTGCCAGCAGTCAATTGGCCCTAGGGGCGACTAGCGGGGGGTACTCCTACGAGCAGTACTTC.

This clone has a single count. The CDR3 coding sequence is TGTGCCAGCAGTCCTTCCAGGGATTGGTCACCCCTCCACTTT. Protein product: CASSPSRDWSPLHF. V is TRBV6-6 and J is TRBJ1-6; tentative D call: TRBD1 (5 bases). Germline CDR1 reads MNHNY; CDR2 reads SVGAGI (reference sequence). This CDR3 has 14 amino acids. V was pared by 5 bases and J by 10 bases, with 15 bases between.

For this clone: Mismatch with germline at one junction end may stem from a read error. This chain connects TRBV7-7 to TRBJ2-1; 9 bases are shared with TRBD1. Germline CDR1 is SSHAT and CDR2 is FNYEAQ (reference sequence). The CDR3 covers 15 residues. CDR3 sequence: CASSLGTGFYNEQFF. Here the CDR3 DNA reads TGTGCTAGCAGCTTAGGGACAGGGTTCTACAATGAGCAGTTCTTC.

The rearrangement links TRBV28 to TRBJ1-5; TRBD1 might be the D (6 bases). Germline V gene data show CDR1 as MDHEN and CDR2 as SYDVKM. This CDR3 has 16 residues. Trimming stripped 2 bases from V and 5 bases from J, with 16 bases between. This CDR3 reads CASSLDGGREDQPQHF. The CDR3 nucleotides read TGTGCCAGCAGTTTAGATGGGGGGCGCGAGGATCAGCCCCAGCATTTT.

The chain carries TRBV19 and TRBJ2-7, with D possibly TRBD2 on 6 matching bases. The V gene lost 5 bases and the J gene lost 9 bases, with 20 bases spanning the gap. CDR3 size: 14 residues. Germline V gene lookup returns CDR1 LNHDA and CDR2 SQIVND (reference sequence). CDR3 loop: CASSPREVFGGQYF. Here the CDR3 DNA reads TGTGCCAGTAGTCCCCGGGAAGTCTTCGGGGGGCAGTACTTC.

The V call is TRBV5-1, the J call TRBJ2-2, with 8 bases fitting TRBD2. CDR1 is SGHRS and CDR2 is YFSETQ in the germline V gene. Germline trimming cut 1 base from V and 4 bases from J; bases unmatched to any gene: 15. The length of the CDR3 is 19 residues. In nucleotides, the CDR3 is TGCGCCAGCAGCTTGACTAGCGGAGGGGTCAGGGTGAGCACCGGGGAGCTGTTTTTT. Amino acids: CASSLTSGGVRVSTGELFF. Based on the CDR3 plus reference TRBV5-1 and TRBJ2-2, the full variable domain is KAGVTQTPRYLIKTRGQQVTLSCSPISGHRSVSWYQQTPGQGLQFLFEYFSETQRNKGNFPGRFSGRQFSNSRSEMNVSTLELGDSALYLCASSLTSGGVRVSTGELFFGEGSRLTVL.

The rearrangement links TRBV10-2 to TRBJ2-7; possibly TRBD2 for D (5 bases). V lost 8 bases to trimming and J lost 3 bases, with 17 bases between them. Germline V gives CDR1 WSHSY, CDR2 SAAADI. This CDR3 comprises 14 residues. The CDR3, as DNA: TGCGCCAGCGGCCACTCGGGATCGGGCTACGAGCAGTACTTC. Translation: CASGHSGSGYEQYF.

This clone was found a few times. The genes are TRBV25-1 and TRBJ1-3; a weak D match, TRBD1 (6 bases). Germline V CDR1 and CDR2: MGHDK, SYGVNS. Trimming removed 7 bases from V and 2 bases from J, with 18 bases in between. This CDR3 comprises 16 residues. CDR3 in DNA: TGTGCCAGCAAAACGAAGGGGGGCGGGCCTGGAAACACCATATATTTT. Its translation is CASKTKGGGPGNTIYF.

J is TRBJ1-1 and V is TRBV7-2, with 10 positions matching TRBD1. J lost 12 bases, V lost 5 bases, and 18 bases had no gene match. The CDR3 consists of 16 residues. Germline V CDR1 and CDR2: SGHTA, FQGNSA. CDR3 residues: CASSLSSGQGTFRPFF. CDR3 sequence (DNA): TGTGCCAGCAGCCTCAGTTCGGGACAGGGGACTTTCAGACCTTTCTTT.

This clone showed up just once. The J gene is TRBJ1-5, the V gene TRBV19, with 8 bases fitting TRBD1. The CDR3 length is 16 residues. Germline-derived CDR1 and CDR2 are LNHDA and SQIVND (reference sequence). The ends lost 7 bases at V and 7 bases at J; junction bases unmatched: 15. In nucleotides, the CDR3 is TGTGCCAGTACCCCTTATGGGCAGGGGGCTTCGCAGCCCCAGCATTTT. Protein sequence: CASTPYGQGASQPQHF.